This T cell receptor (beta chain) was sequenced during a study of control samples from healthy donors and cancer patients. Sequencing was performed with immunoSEQ multiplex PCR; in TCRdb, only in-frame clones are kept and a portion is missing. The sample carries 90,000 or so clones, about 89% recorded once. Germline loops: CDR1 SNHLY, CDR2 FYNNEI. CDR3 length equals 14 residues. Trimming at V came to 5 bases and at J to 5 bases, leaving 8 bases not matched to a gene. The rearrangement uses TRBV2 and TRBJ2-7; 8 nucleotides line up with TRBD1. This receptor was identified in an older woman in good health. Input material: blood. The CDR3 here is CASSRETGADEQYF. In DNA form, the CDR3 reads TGTGCCAGCAGTAGAGAGACAGGGGCCGACGAGCAGTACTTC.